The T cell receptor (beta chain) described here comes from a study of shared clonotypes between healthy human individuals (dated by TCRdb to about 2020). Regarding the research as a whole: A few men and two women, aged 18 to 49 years, made up the cohort. For each donor, CD4 naive and CD4 memory were each given three plates, CD8 naive was given two plates, and CD8 memory was given one plate. To increase sequencing depth and limit assay-specific biases, TCR repertoire library preparation and sequencing were carried out by different laboratories using diverse techniques. Each donor's leukapheresis produced roughly between roughly 0.9 and 8.9 billion PBMCs. To estimate repertoire size and how much clonotypes are shared between individuals, the study performed deep sequencing of blood TCR repertoires from about five healthy adults. What the work shows at the level of the full study, not this receptor alone: Even with the large sequencing depth, rarefaction of the sorted-subset datasets indicated that sequencing was incomplete. Sharing across several donors was observed for about 5% of naive CD4, 3% to 3.5% of naive CD8, roughly 2.4% of memory CD4, and about 0.39% of memory CD8 clonotypes. Compared with non-shared clonotypes, the clonotypes found in all four sorted-subset donors had higher generation probabilities. Larger estimated clonotype richness was generally found for naive subsets than for memory subsets. Because the study included only a small number of donors, the genetic and exposure-history diversity represented was limited. Pairwise subsampling led to the expectation that sequencing depth would affect the degree of clonotype sharing among donors. Only blood was sampled, and tissue TCR repertoires likely differ from those in blood.

The germline V gene encodes CDR1 SGHRS and CDR2 YFSETQ. CDR3 length: 16 amino acids, cysteine to phenylalanine. Only CDR3 DNA is held: 48 bases, read in frame from base 1. Deletion took 3 bases off V and 8 bases off J, with a span of 21 bases between the germline ends. To note about this clone: The antigen it binds to is not known. The input lacks base qualities; no much larger clone sits a single base away.

CD8 naive samples were obtained by positive selection for CCR7 among CD45RO-negative cells, yielding a CD45RA+CCR7+ population from which TemRA cells were excluded. Healthy HIV-negative adults with no recently reported acute infections or vaccinations were included as donors. All donors were Caucasian adults living in Nashville, Tennessee, USA. Blood was collected by leukapheresis, and PBMCs were isolated by Ficoll-Histopaque density gradient centrifugation and then cryopreserved in liquid nitrogen vapor phase. Analytical flow cytometry was used to check the purity and quantity of every magnetically sorted T cell population. Each sorted fraction had its genomic DNA isolated and then quantified by UV absorbance on a Nanodrop 2000c. Using the deep immunoSEQ assay, multiplex PCR amplified TCR CDR3 regions from genomic DNA. Genomic DNA extracted from each cell subset was distributed evenly over all wells of several immunoSEQ 96-well plates, and each plate served as one replicate. For sorted subsets, about 200 ng genomic DNA, equal to tens of thousands of T cell genomes, was loaded into each replicate PCR. Purified libraries were measured with a Qubit 3.0 fluorometer, size-checked on a Bioanalyzer 2100, and measured again with the KAPA Library Quantification kit. Every immunoSEQ 96-well plate was sequenced on a dedicated single-read 150-cycle Illumina NextSeq 550 flow cell. In the original analysis: Because the immunoSEQ output included only junctional sequences and no quality scores, the filtering could not be the same as the filtering used for full-length reads. Sequences were annotated with PyIR, a Python wrapper for IgBLAST v1.9, and V/J genes and CDR3 were assigned using IMGT germline references. Reads with weak V/J assignments (E-value above 1e-6), missing CDR3, stop codons, out-of-frame junctions, or ambiguous translated residues were removed. V3J clonotypes were defined by identical inferred V gene, J gene, and CDR3 amino acid sequence. Percentage overlap between repertoires was calculated by dividing the number of shared unique clonotypes by the size of the smaller repertoire. Three approaches were used to assess repertoire richness: RTK rarefaction, the Chao1 estimator, and Recon v2.1 estimates of unobserved clonotypes. For all TCRbeta clonotypes obtained by the gDNA method from a few donors, generation probabilities were computed with OLGA. Not all clones reach the TCRdb copy of this immuneACCESS table, which keeps in-frame sequences only. Checked studies attribute under half of the gap to unresolved V genes and leave the rest unexplained. V and J calls and clone size are given by that table; D and trimming were obtained from the DNA. The sample yields 2 million to 2.5 million clones; around 93% were counted once. More than 1.5% of the sample is in the top ten clones.

The origin of this receptor is a man aged 18 to 29 in good health. Some clones in this sample may be carry-over from other donors' samples. The sequence is built from TRBV5-1 and TRBJ2-1; the D region possibly corresponds to TRBD2 (6 bases align). The specimen sequenced was naive CD8+ T cells from PBMCs. The cell subset or site label on this specimen signifies: CD45RA+CCR7+. The DNA reads TGCGCCAGCAGCTCCGTAGGCGGGGTAGTCAGCCATGAGCAGTTCTTC. It is translated as CASSSVGGVVSHEQFF.